This T cell receptor (beta chain) was found in a study of blood T cells in healthy people across ages (dated by TCRdb to 2014 to 2015). Study-level background: In model experiments, template switching captured about one uniquely barcoded TCR beta cDNA molecule for every two T cells. To track age-related changes in TCR beta repertoire diversity, the study relied on deep sequencing normalized with unique cDNA molecular identifiers. Four age groups were formed from the donors: young (average about 16 years), middle-aged (less than 40), aged (about 62) and long-lived (around 82). To avoid experimental bias, donors of different ages were distributed randomly across sequencing lanes. The study analyzed two additional independent replicas of 1 million unique cDNA reads from the same blood draw for two donors, one aged 18 to 29 and one aged 80 or older. On the study overall, not on this receptor specifically: Total diversity estimates from one million sequenced T cells were considered lower bounds and underestimates. Because the CMV infection status of the donors was unknown, age-related changes in expanded clonotypes may potentially have been confounded. Observed TCR beta diversity correlated strongly with the percentage of naive T cells measured by flow cytometry. The long-lived group showed more naive CD4+ T cells, fewer expanded clones and increased TCR diversity than the aged group, suggesting age selection. As age increased, observed TCR beta diversity per million T cells dropped in a roughly linear way, and a significant reduction was already evident by age 40. Since profiling was done on bulk unsorted PBMCs, naive and antigen-experienced compartments could not be conclusively compared.

The library was generated by 5' RACE. The sequencing machine was an Illumina HiSeq 2500. A second PCR of roughly 6 to 12 cycles was run with a J-beta primer mix and a sample-barcoded 5' primer. A template-switch 5' adaptor carrying 12 random nucleotides introduced a unique molecular identifier onto each TCR beta cDNA molecule. Each sample yielded at least 2.5 million CDR3-containing paired-end reads. First-strand cDNA was synthesized from all RNA with the Mint cDNA synthesis kit, primed by a TRBC-specific oligonucleotide. All cDNA was treated with uracil-DNA glycosylase and then went through a first 18-cycle PCR with the universal primers M1SS and BC2_uni_R. The paper's data handling went like this. For normalization, 1 million high-quality reads, each with a distinct molecular identifier, were randomly selected from each sample. Reads with shared molecular identifiers were discarded instead of being binned into consensus sequences. MiTCR, run with a Q25 quality threshold and the strictest error-elimination algorithm, handled CDR3 identification, clonotype clustering and error correction. A nonparametric unseen species model with Euler transformation was used to estimate lower-bound total TCR beta diversity. The public reads were quality trimmed at Q25 with fastp and then assembled into clones with MiXCR by TCRdb, keeping productive beta chains. Rows with one shared CDR3 protein collapse into an entry with the most common genes and DNA. These V and J calls originate from TCRdb's pipeline instead of the authors' own analysis. Counted in this sample were over a million distinct CDR3 sequences; approximately 38% of them appeared once. Together, the top ten hold around 8% of the sample.

There are a few counts of this clonotype. The antigen this receptor binds is unknown. No base qualities exist here, and no much larger clone lies one base off it. Donors were 39 systemically healthy Caucasian individuals from Russia aged about 6 to 100 years. About 10 milliliters of peripheral blood were collected from each donor into EDTA-treated Vacutainer tubes. PBMCs were isolated by Ficoll-Paque density-gradient centrifugation, with at least 7 million obtained per sample. Total RNA was extracted from PBMCs with Trizol reagent, with at least 6 micrograms obtained per sample. For every donor, flow cytometry on a PBMC aliquot measured the percentage of naive CD45RAhigh/CD27high T cells. From a lookup of the germline V gene (reference sequence), CDR1 and CDR2 are SEHNR and FQNEAQ. The CDR3 has 15 amino acids, counting the end cysteine and phenylalanine. Kept here is only the CDR3 DNA, which spans 45 bases and is read in frame from base 1. V sheds 4 bases and J sheds 4 bases, leaving 16 bases between their ends.

Recombination connected TRBV7-9 to TRBJ1-1; the D region possibly corresponds to TRBD1 (5 bases align). The clonotype comes from a woman aged 18-30 years in good health. The sequenced material came from blood. The CDR3 in this case is CASSSGPTVTTEAFF. The nucleotide sequence is TGTGCCAGCAGCTCTGGTCCGACAGTAACCACTGAAGCTTTCTTT.